Listed below are T cell receptor beta chains from one sample, sequenced in a study of T cell changes during pregnancy in multiple sclerosis. Using immunoSEQ multiplex PCR, the repertoire was profiled, and TCRdb retains in-frame clones only, with some absent. The sample has 65,000 to 85,000 clones; roughly 90% are singletons. This specimen consisted of peripheral blood, obtained after pregnancy. These receptors came from a female donor in good health, enrolled as a control in a pregnancy study. CDR3s include the opening cysteine and the closing phenylalanine or tryptophan. Fields, in order: J gene, V gene, CDR3 length, clone size, D gene, CDR3 protein, CDR3 DNA. A D gene is named only where the DNA matches it firmly. The size field is filled for only some rows; it gives once, few, many or a size class.

TRBJ2-3	TRBV18	14	NA	TRBD1	CASSWDRAPDTQYF	TGTGCCAGCTCCTGGGACAGGGCCCCAGATACGCAGTATTTT
TRBJ2-7	TRBV6-5	13	NA	TRBD2	CASRLAATYEQYF	TGTGCCAGCCGACTAGCGGCCACCTACGAGCAGTACTTC
TRBJ2-5	TRBV30	15	NA	TRBD2	CAWSHVTGGIETQYF	TGTGCCTGGAGCCACGTAACGGGGGGTATAGAGACCCAGTACTTC
TRBJ2-4	TRBV10-2	16	NA	TRBD2	CASSEGLAGGQNIQYF	TGCGCCAGCAGTGAGGGACTAGCGGGGGGCCAAAACATTCAGTACTTC
TRBJ2-3	TRBV18	16	NA	TRBD2	CASSPPRGRESDTQYF	TGTGCCAGCTCACCACCGCGGGGGAGGGAGTCAGATACGCAGTATTTT
TRBJ2-3	TRBV30	14	NA	NA	CAWSVRRGGDTQYF	TGTGCCTGGAGTGTAAGGCGAGGGGGAGATACGCAGTATTTT
TRBJ1-2	TRBV19	16	once	NA	CASSIGGEAFNYGYTF	TGTGCCAGTAGTATAGGGGGGGAGGCGTTTAACTATGGCTACACCTTC
TRBJ1-3	TRBV5-1	15	once	NA	CASSLAGGSGNTIYF	TGCGCCAGCAGCTTGGCCGGGGGAAGCGGAAACACCATATATTTT
TRBJ2-7	TRBV6-6	15	NA	TRBD2	CASSATSGSSYEQYF	TGTGCCAGCAGTGCTACTAGCGGGAGTTCCTACGAGCAGTACTTC
TRBJ2-5	TRBV27	14	NA	TRBD2	CASSRSSGGETQYF	TGTGCCAGCAGTAGATCTAGCGGGGGTGAGACCCAGTACTTC
TRBJ1-3	TRBV6-6	15	NA	NA	CASSFSGSSGNTIYF	TGTGCCAGCAGTTTTAGCGGCAGCTCTGGAAACACCATATATTTT
TRBJ1-1	TRBV6-5	14	NA	TRBD1	CASRPGQENTEAFF	TGTGCCAGCAGACCAGGACAGGAAAACACTGAAGCTTTCTTT
TRBJ2-5	TRBV7-2	17	NA	NA	CASSSRHRRGDTETQYF	TGTGCCAGCAGCTCCCGCCATAGGCGCGGGGATACAGAGACCCAGTACTTC
TRBJ1-1	TRBV2	14	NA	TRBD1	CASRGDRENTEAFF	TGTGCCAGCAGGGGGGACAGGGAGAACACTGAAGCTTTCTTT
TRBJ1-2	TRBV7-2	13	NA	NA	CASSLRGLAVYTF	TGTGCCAGCAGCCTCAGGGGATTGGCGGTGTACACCTTC
TRBJ1-5	TRBV5-1	15	NA	NA	CASSLEGKSNQPQHF	TGCGCCAGCAGCTTGGAGGGGAAAAGCAATCAGCCCCAGCATTTT
TRBJ2-3	TRBV29-1	12	NA	TRBD1	CSVGTGGDTQYF	TGCAGCGTGGGGACAGGGGGGGATACGCAGTATTTT
TRBJ1-1	TRBV6-1	12	NA	NA	CASTYFGTEAFF	TGTGCCAGCACCTACTTCGGGACTGAAGCTTTCTTT
TRBJ1-1	TRBV5-1	14	NA	NA	CASSPSGRAAEAFF	TGCGCCAGCAGCCCCTCAGGCAGGGCGGCTGAAGCTTTCTTT
TRBJ2-5	TRBV28	17	NA	TRBD2	CASSPNRASGSRETQYF	TGTGCCAGCAGCCCGAATCGGGCTAGCGGGAGTCGGGAGACCCAGTACTTC
TRBJ2-1	TRBV30	14	NA	TRBD2	CAWGPKRDNNEQFF	TGTGCCTGGGGCCCCAAGCGGGATAACAATGAGCAGTTCTTC
TRBJ2-2	TRBV4-1	19	once	NA	CASSQDLASGWAVTGELFF	TGCGCCAGCAGCCAAGATTTGGCGTCAGGGTGGGCAGTTACCGGGGAGCTGTTTTTT
TRBJ1-1	TRBV27	16	NA	NA	CASSWQGNRMNTEAFF	TGTGCCAGCAGTTGGCAGGGAAACAGAATGAACACTGAAGCTTTCTTT
TRBJ2-3	TRBV1	17	NA	NA	CTSTLRRGGSSTDTQYF	TGCACCAGCACCCTAAGACGGGGAGGGAGTAGCACAGATACGCAGTATTTT
TRBJ1-4	TRBV6-5	15	once	TRBD1	CASRGTGQWDEKLFF	TGTGCCAGCAGGGGGACAGGACAGTGGGATGAAAAACTGTTTTTT
TRBJ2-7	TRBV28	15	NA	TRBD2	CASSSRGSGIYEQYF	TGTGCCAGCAGTTCCCGCGGTAGCGGGATATACGAGCAGTACTTC
TRBJ2-5	TRBV5-4	15	NA	NA	CASSLGGGAGETQYF	TGTGCCAGCAGCTTGGGTGGGGGGGCCGGAGAGACCCAGTACTTC
TRBJ1-2	TRBV30	13	NA	NA	CAWSPQGRGGYTF	TGTGCCTGGAGTCCTCAGGGCCGCGGAGGCTACACCTTC
TRBJ2-7	TRBV27	13	NA	NA	CASSLAPQYEQYF	TGTGCCAGCAGTTTAGCTCCCCAGTACGAGCAGTACTTC
TRBJ1-5	TRBV6-6	15	NA	NA	CATRQGFLSNQPQHF	TGTGCTACGCGTCAGGGCTTTCTTAGCAATCAGCCCCAGCATTTT
TRBJ1-5	TRBV27	15	NA	NA	CATKRGAGSNQPQHF	TGTGCCACCAAACGCGGGGCGGGAAGTAATCAGCCCCAGCATTTT
TRBJ2-7	TRBV6-5	14	NA	NA	CASSYLDRHHEQYF	TGTGCCAGCAGTTACCTCGACAGGCACCACGAGCAGTACTTC
TRBJ1-2	TRBV2	14	NA	NA	CASSEGDIYYGYTF	TGTGCCAGCAGTGAAGGGGACATTTACTATGGCTACACCTTC
TRBJ2-4	TRBV29-1	13	NA	TRBD2	CSQTSGTGNIQYF	TGCAGCCAAACTAGCGGGACCGGAAACATTCAGTACTTC
TRBJ1-1	TRBV5-5	13	NA	TRBD1	CASSLWTGFEAFF	TGTGCCAGCAGCCTGTGGACAGGGTTCGAAGCTTTCTTT
TRBJ2-1	TRBV27	14	NA	TRBD2	CASSASGELNEQFF	TGTGCCAGCAGTGCGAGCGGGGAGTTGAATGAGCAGTTCTTC
TRBJ2-1	TRBV7-7	15	NA	TRBD2	CASSPLSGRDNEQFF	TGTGCCAGCAGCCCCCTTAGCGGGAGGGATAATGAGCAGTTCTTC